Sequencing of this T cell receptor beta chain was carried out in a study of CD8 T cells in ankylosing spondylitis. Study findings and constraints: Certain motif variants had earlier appeared in reactive arthritis synovial fluid and blood. Disease-linked clones proved CD8+ and comparatively uncommon in peripheral blood. Seemingly characteristic of ankylosing spondylitis blood was a TCR beta motif consisting of under 10 highly homologous variants.

Concerning this clonotype: What it binds is not known.

With molecular barcodes, quantitative 5'-RACE was used to make the TCR beta libraries. One entry per CDR3 protein results from TCRdb running MiXCR on the 5' RACE reads. The data show about 700,000 distinct CDR3 sequences, with around 20% seen just once and under 20% held by the top ten. The sample taken for sequencing was blood, either unsorted or a sorted T cell fraction (not recorded which). The sequence derives from a male donor with ankylosing spondylitis.

This chain's CDR3 is CASRPKTGRIQYF. In nucleotides, the CDR3 is TGTGCCAGCAGACCAAAGACAGGTCGTATTCAGTATTTT. The rearrangement joins TRBV11-1 to TRBJ2-3; a possible D gene is TRBD1 (6 bases). CDR3 length: 13 amino acids. Germline V lookup: CDR1 SGHAT, CDR2 FQDESV (reference sequence). Trimming removed 6 bases at V and 12 bases at J, with 19 bases between. Variable domain in full (rest from reference TRBV11-1 and TRBJ2-3): EAEVAQSPRYKITEKSQAVAFWCDPISGHATLYWYRQILGQGPELLVQFQDESVVDDSQLPKDRFSAERLKGVDSTLKIQPAELGDSAMYLCASRPKTGRIQYFGPGTRLTVL.